This T cell receptor (beta chain) came from a study of blood T cells in healthy people across ages. CDR3 length equals 14 residues. Germline loops: CDR1 SGHKS, CDR2 YYEKEE (reference sequence). General study points: It was the long-lived donors that had more naive CD4+ cells and higher diversity than aged donors.

A J-beta primer mix and a sample-barcoded 5' primer were used in a second PCR of roughly 7 to 12 cycles. Every cDNA molecule carried a tag from a template-switch adaptor bearing 12 random nucleotides. A minimum of 2.5 million CDR3-containing paired-end reads was obtained for each sample. Using its own MiXCR run on the 5' RACE reads, TCRdb lists one record per CDR3 protein. Of around 1,700,000 distinct CDR3 sequences in the sample, 28% are singletons; the top ten hold 7% to 9%. They isolated at least 6 million PBMCs from each sample. Points on this clonotype: Its matching antigen is unknown. The junction departs from the called germline gene at one end, perhaps through a read error.

This TCR was sampled from a woman aged 25 to 45 in good health. The chain has TRBV5-5 and TRBJ1-1; possible D gene TRBD1, 5 bases. Material: blood. CDR3 in amino acids: CASSFMGTNTEAFF. CDR3 in DNA: TGCGCCAGCAGCTTCATGGGGACGAACACTGAAGCTTTCTTT.